The 21 T cell receptor beta chains below were found in one sample sequenced in a study of blood T cell repertoires in COVID-19 (dated by TCRdb to the early 2020s). The library relied on the immunoSEQ multiplex PCR assay. The table comes from immuneACCESS by way of TCRdb, which keeps in-frame sequences with V and J called. Part of the clones is missing from these tables; in studies checked, under half for an unresolved V gene and the rest for unknown reasons. This sample holds hundreds of thousands of clones; 90% were observed only once. About 1.7% of the sample is taken by the ten largest. The sample taken for sequencing was PBMCs or T cells enriched from blood (not recorded which). The origin of the receptors is a woman aged 18-30 years with acute COVID-19.

Here the CDR3 reads CASSLQGNGANVLTF. The CDR3 region has the DNA TGTGCCAGCAGCCTACAGGGAAATGGGGCCAACGTCCTGACTTTC. This chain joins TRBV28 and TRBJ2-6; TRBD1 is a possible D gene (6 bases). The CDR3 spans 15 residues. Germline CDR1 reads MDHEN; CDR2 reads SYDVKM. Trimming removed 6 bases at V and 3 bases at J, with 12 bases between.

The chain links TRBV27 to TRBJ2-6; weak D call: TRBD2 (6 bases). V lost 2 bases, J lost 0 bases, and 23 bases lay in between. CDR3 length: 21 amino acids. Germline V lookup: CDR1 MNHEY, CDR2 SMNVEV (reference sequence). The CDR3 region is CASSLRPGGDAVRSGANVLTF. In DNA, the CDR3 is TGTGCCAGCAGTTTAAGGCCAGGCGGGGACGCGGTCCGCTCTGGGGCCAACGTCCTGACTTTC.

This sequence joins TRBV28 and TRBJ2-7; 9 bases are a match to TRBD1. Per germline, CDR1 MDHEN and CDR2 SYDVKM. V shed 3 bases, J shed 3 bases, and the junction held 9 bases outside the gene matches. This CDR3 spans 16 amino acids. DNA of the CDR3: TGTGCCAGCAGTTTCGCGGACAGGGGCCCAAGCTACGAGCAGTACTTC. Its translation is CASSFADRGPSYEQYF.

CDR3 sequence reads: CAWSVRSVSTRQYF. CDR3 DNA: TGTGCCTGGAGTGTCCGGTCGGTCTCTACGAGGCAGTACTTC. V usage is TRBV30 and J usage is TRBJ2-7; unclear D gene. This CDR3 has 14 residues. Trimming removed 0 bases at V and 9 bases at J, with 18 bases between. Per the germline V gene, CDR1 is GTSNPN and CDR2 is SVGIG (reference sequence). The full variable domain, with the rest looked up from reference TRBV30 and TRBJ2-7, is SQTIHQWPATLVQPVGSPLSLECTVEGTSNPNLYWYRQAAGRGLQLLFYSVGIGQISSEVPQNLSASRPQDRQFILSSKKLLLSDSGFYLCAWSVRSVSTRQYFGPGTRLTVT.

The rearrangement links TRBV30 to TRBJ1-5; D perhaps matches TRBD1 (5 bases). Trimming took off 4 bases at V and 0 bases at J, with 7 bases between the two ends. Per the germline V gene, CDR1 is GTSNPN and CDR2 is SVGIG (reference sequence). The CDR3 runs to 13 residues. The CDR3 loop is CAWTTDSNQPQHF. DNA of the CDR3: TGTGCCTGGACGACAGATAGCAATCAGCCCCAGCATTTT.

The genes are TRBV18 and TRBJ2-7; D not resolved. The CDR3 sequence is 16 residues long. V lost 3 bases, J lost 0 bases, and 15 bases lay in between. Germline CDR1 is KGHSH and CDR2 is LQKENI. In nucleotides, the CDR3 is TGTGCCAGCTCACCCCCCACGGTTACCGACTCCTACGAGCAGTACTTC. It encodes CASSPPTVTDSYEQYF.

This chain joins TRBV7-7 and TRBJ2-3; 9 nucleotides line up with TRBD2. Germline CDR1 SSHAT, CDR2 FNYEAQ (reference sequence). Trimming cost V 6 bases and J 2 bases; bases outside gene matches: 9. CDR3 length: 16 residues. The DNA for the CDR3 is TGTGCCAGCAGGCCACAGGGACTAGCAAACACAGATACGCAGTATTTT. Encoded protein: CASRPQGLANTDTQYF. Drawing the rest from reference TRBV7-7 and TRBJ2-3, the complete variable domain is GAGVSQSPRYKVTKRGQDVTLRCDPISSHATLYWYQQALGQGPEFLTYFNYEAQPDKSGLPSDRFSAERPEGSISTLTIQRTEQRDSAMYRCASRPQGLANTDTQYFGPGTRLTVL.

The chain employs TRBV4-3 and TRBJ1-5, with 9 bases aligning to TRBD1. The CDR3 runs to 15 residues. Germline lookup yields CDR1 LGHNA and CDR2 YSLEER. V dropped 2 bases and J dropped 9; count of bases not matched to a gene: 8. The CDR3 is CASSQWTGARGPQHF. DNA of the CDR3: TGCGCCAGCAGCCAATGGACAGGGGCTCGGGGGCCCCAGCATTTT.

The V call is TRBV19, the J call TRBJ2-7, with a weak D call TRBD1 (6 bases). CDR1 LNHDA and CDR2 SQIVND come from the germline V gene (reference sequence). V was shortened by 4 bases and J by 2 bases, with 12 bases between the two germline ends. The CDR3 consists of 14 residues. CDR3 DNA: TGTGCCAGTAGTAGGACAGCTCCAGCCTACGAGCAGTACTTC. It translates to CASSRTAPAYEQYF.

The chain joins TRBV24-1 to TRBJ2-1; 7 nucleotides line up with TRBD1. Per the germline V gene, CDR1 is KGHDR and CDR2 is SFDVKD. The CDR3 is made up of 14 amino acids. V dropped 1 base and J dropped 6; count of bases not matched to a gene: 2. DNA of the CDR3: TGTGCCACCAGTGATTTCGGGACAGTCAATGAGCAGTTCTTC. Its protein product is CATSDFGTVNEQFF.

This sequence joins TRBV6-5 and TRBJ2-2, with D maybe TRBD2 (5 bases). V shed 2 bases and J shed 4 bases, with 11 bases lying between them. Per germline, CDR1 MNHEY and CDR2 SVGAGI. The CDR3 length is 15 residues. The CDR3 bases are TGTGCCAGCAGTTACACCGGGGATAGCACCGGGGAGCTGTTTTTT. Translating gives CASSYTGDSTGELFF.

The chain links TRBV7-8 to TRBJ1-5; a possible D gene is TRBD1 (6 bases). The V gene lost 1 base and the J gene lost 6 bases, with 16 bases spanning the gap. Germline-derived CDR1 and CDR2 are SGHVS and FQNEAQ. There are 16 residues in the CDR3. In DNA, the CDR3 is TGTGCCAGCAGCTTAGTCACGCGGGTAGGGGGTCAGCCCCAGCATTTT. Translated: CASSLVTRVGGQPQHF. The full variable domain, completed using reference TRBV7-8 and TRBJ1-5, is GAGVSQSPRYKVAKRGQDVALRCDPISGHVSLFWYQQALGQGPEFLTYFQNEAQLDKSGLPSDRFFAERPEGSVSTLKIQRTQQEDSAVYLCASSLVTRVGGQPQHFGDGTRLSIL.

This chain uses TRBV18 with TRBJ1-2; 9 bases line up with TRBD1. With 5 bases clipped from V and 3 bases from J, the junction kept 4 bases outside the gene matches. Germline CDR1 KGHSH, CDR2 LQKENI. The CDR3 runs to 14 residues. CDR3 protein: CASSARQGDYGYTF. Here the CDR3 DNA reads TGTGCCAGCTCAGCGCGACAGGGGGACTATGGCTACACCTTC.

The V gene is TRBV6-5, the J gene TRBJ1-3, with D possibly being TRBD1 (5 bases). Germline assignment: CDR1 MNHEY and CDR2 SVGAGI. V lost 2 bases to trimming and J lost 2 bases, with 13 bases between them. This CDR3 spans 16 amino acids. The CDR3 loop is CASSYGTAGTGNTIYF. The CDR3 DNA reads as TGTGCCAGCAGTTACGGAACGGCAGGGACTGGAAACACCATATATTTT.

This clone occurred once. The chain uses TRBV14 and TRBJ2-1, with a weak D call TRBD2 (6 bases). The CDR3 totals 14 residues. The germline V gene has CDR1 SGHDN and CDR2 FVKESK. Deletions cut 0 bases from V and 9 bases from J, with 12 bases between. The DNA of the CDR3 is TGTGCCAGCAGCCAAGATAGGGAGGACGCTGAGCAGTTCTTC. Its translation is CASSQDREDAEQFF.

The CDR3, as DNA: TGCGCCAGCAGCTTTGGAGAGACAGTTCCTAACTATGGCTACACCTTC. Its protein product is CASSFGETVPNYGYTF. The chain employs TRBV5-1 and TRBJ1-2; the D gene is possibly TRBD1 (5 bases). CDR1 and CDR2 (germline): SGHRS, YFSETQ. With 2 bases removed from V and 0 bases from J, the gap between germline ends came to 14 bases. The CDR3 consists of 16 residues.

This chain uses TRBV7-2 with TRBJ2-5; 7 bases are shared with TRBD2. Germline trimming cut 4 bases from V and 4 bases from J; bases unmatched to any gene: 9. The CDR3 spans 15 residues. Looked up from germline, CDR1 is SGHTA and CDR2 is FQGNSA. The CDR3 is CASSSGLLATETQYF. CDR3 DNA sequence: TGTGCCAGCAGCTCCGGTCTACTAGCGACAGAGACCCAGTACTTC.

V is TRBV2 and J is TRBJ2-7, with 15 bases aligning to TRBD2. The junction had 6 bases not matched to a gene; V was cut back by 5 bases and J by 7 bases. Germline values: CDR1 SNHLY, CDR2 FYNNEI. This CDR3 comprises 15 residues. The CDR3 protein is CASSSRTSGRGEQYF. In nucleotides, the CDR3 is TGTGCCAGCAGTTCGAGGACTAGCGGGAGGGGTGAGCAGTACTTC.

The V call is TRBV7-2, the J call TRBJ1-3; D possibly corresponds to TRBD1 (5 bases). This CDR3 has 14 amino acids. V lost 4 bases and J lost 0, with 7 bases in between. Per the germline V gene, CDR1 is SGHTA and CDR2 is FQGNSA. The DNA for the CDR3 is TGTGCCAGCAGCTCGGGGGGCTCTGGAAACACCATATATTTT. It translates to CASSSGGSGNTIYF.

The chain has TRBV28 and TRBJ1-4, with a tentative D call TRBD1 (5 bases). CDR3 length: 15 residues. V was pared by 3 bases and J by 8 bases, with 16 bases between. Germline V CDR1 and CDR2: MDHEN, SYDVKM. The CDR3 DNA sequence: TGTGCCAGCAGTTTTAGTCCCAGCGGGGGGGAAAAACTGTTTTTT. Translation: CASSFSPSGGEKLFF.

CDR3 DNA: TGTGCCAGCAGTACAGGACAGGGGGCGCGGGGAGAAGGCTACACCTTC. As protein: CASSTGQGARGEGYTF. The V and J genes are TRBV28 and TRBJ1-2, with 11 bases that match TRBD1. The CDR3 is 16 amino acids. V trimming: 5 bases; J trimming: 8 bases; junction bases outside the gene matches: 13. The germline gives CDR1 MDHEN, CDR2 SYDVKM.